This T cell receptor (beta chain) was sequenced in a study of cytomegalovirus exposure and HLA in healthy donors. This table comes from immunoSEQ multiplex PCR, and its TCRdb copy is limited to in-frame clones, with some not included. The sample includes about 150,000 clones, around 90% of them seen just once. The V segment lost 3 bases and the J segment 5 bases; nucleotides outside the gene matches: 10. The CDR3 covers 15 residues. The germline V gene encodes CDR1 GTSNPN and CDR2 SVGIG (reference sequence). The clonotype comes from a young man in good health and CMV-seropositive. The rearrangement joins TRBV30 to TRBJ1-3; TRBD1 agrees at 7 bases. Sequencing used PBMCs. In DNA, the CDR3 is TGTGCCTGGAGAGTTACAGGGGCCACTCGAAACACCATATATTTT. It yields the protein CAWRVTGATRNTIYF.